The 2 T cell receptor beta chains below were found in one sample sequenced in a study of human T cells and chemical hapten exposure. The time point: patch test 2, 6 weeks after DPC sensitization. Treatment reported: therapeutic diphenylcyclopropenone sensitization with weekly scalp DPC. Via MiXCR, TCRdb re-called the RACE reads, giving one row per CDR3 protein. The sample shows 70,000 to 95,000 distinct CDR3 sequences, less than 8% of them seen only once. Source: whole blood, taken in connection with sensitization to the hapten diphenylcyclopropenone (DPC). Receptors originate from a woman in her 30s with alopecia areata. Some clones in this sample may be carry-over from other donors' samples.

Ten or more counts support this clonotype. The chain combines TRBV20-1 with TRBJ1-2, with no clear D. Germline V CDR1 and CDR2: DFQATT, SNEGSKA (reference sequence). Deletions cut 4 bases from V and 8 bases from J, with 11 bases between. The CDR3 totals 11 residues. The CDR3 DNA reads as TGCAGTGCTAAGTTTCTCAAAGGCTACACCTTC. It codes for CSAKFLKGYTF.

In regard to this clonotype: Since the CDR3 does not end with the conserved phenylalanine or tryptophan, this likely comes from a read error. The chain employs TRBV5-1 and TRBJ2-5; D is ambiguous. From germline, CDR1 is SGHRS and CDR2 YFSETQ. The CDR3 is 15 residues long. CDR3: CASRLDGRNQETQYL. CDR3 coding DNA: TGCGCAAGCAGATTGGATGGCAGGAACCAAGAGACCCAGTACTTA.